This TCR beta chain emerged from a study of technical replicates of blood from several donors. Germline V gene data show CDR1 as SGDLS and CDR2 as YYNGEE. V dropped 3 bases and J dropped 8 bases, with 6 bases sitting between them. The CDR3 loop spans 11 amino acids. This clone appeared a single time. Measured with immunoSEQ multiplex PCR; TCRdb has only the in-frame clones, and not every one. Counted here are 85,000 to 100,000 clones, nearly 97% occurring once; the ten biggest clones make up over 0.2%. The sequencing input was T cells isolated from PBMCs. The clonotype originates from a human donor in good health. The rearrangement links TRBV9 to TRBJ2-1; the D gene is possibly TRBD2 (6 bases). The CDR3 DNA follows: TGTGCCAGCAGCGGGGACTATGAGCAGTTCTTC. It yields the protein CASSGDYEQFF.